This note documents a single T cell receptor (beta chain) sequence. Its antigen is not identified. The germline gene is not matched at one end of the junction; a read error may be the cause. Using a J-beta primer mix together with a sample-barcoded 5' primer, a second PCR was run for roughly 7 to 12 cycles. MiXCR, applied by TCRdb to the 5' RACE reads, yields one record per CDR3 protein. The sample carries about 1.7 million distinct CDR3 sequences, approximately 30% recorded once. These data belong to a study of blood T cells in healthy people across ages. The study's findings and limits: Significant beta diversity loss was already apparent by age 40, declining roughly linearly. Using unsorted PBMCs precluded a conclusive naive versus antigen-experienced comparison. When set beside aged donors, long-lived donors presented more naive CD4+ cells and higher diversity.

Germline V CDR1 and CDR2: SGHAT, FQNNGV. CDR3 length: 14 residues. This receptor was identified in a woman in her 30s in good health. The sample was blood. The rearrangement links TRBV11-2 to TRBJ1-4; D not resolved. The CDR3: CASSLGGANEKLVF. Written as DNA, the CDR3 is TGTGCCAGCAGCTTAGGGGGAGCTAATGAAAAACTGGTTTTT.